Shown below are 31 T cell receptor beta chains from a single sample sequenced in a study of T cells after yellow fever vaccination. TCRdb passed the 5' RACE reads through MiXCR, listing each CDR3 protein once. The data show about 550,000 distinct CDR3 sequences, less than 20% seen once. The material sequenced was PBMCs, taken 15 days after the yellow fever booster vaccination. Every receptor here comes from a young man who received the YFV17D yellow fever vaccine.

The gene calls are TRBV20-1 and TRBJ2-3; D possibly uses TRBD1 or TRBD2 (5 bases each). The CDR3 length is 14 residues. The ends were cut back, 5 bases at V and 2 bases at J, with 14 bases in the middle. CDR1 is DFQATT and CDR2 is SNEGSKA in the germline V gene (reference sequence). This CDR3 reads CSAAIGTITDTQYF. Written as DNA, the CDR3 is TGCAGTGCTGCCATAGGGACGATCACAGATACGCAGTATTTT.

The J gene is TRBJ2-1, the V gene TRBV6-4; 13 bases match TRBD2. J gave up 5 bases and V 6 bases, and 16 bases lay outside the gene matches. This CDR3 has 19 residues. Germline V gives CDR1 MRHNA, CDR2 SNTAGT. This chain's CDR3 is CASSSALGLAGESHNEQFF. CDR3 nucleotides: TGTGCCAGCAGCTCCGCCCTTGGACTAGCGGGAGAATCGCACAATGAGCAGTTCTTC.

This clonotype was counted ten times or more. The CDR3 sequence: CAISEDGGRARYEQYF. CDR3 bases: TGTGCCATCAGTGAGGATGGCGGGAGGGCCCGCTACGAGCAGTACTTC. The chain couples TRBV10-3 to TRBJ2-7, with 9 bases lining up with TRBD2. The CDR3 consists of 16 residues. Trimming removed 2 bases from V and 3 bases from J; junction bases left unmatched: 8. Germline V gene data show CDR1 as ENHRY and CDR2 as SYGVKD.

This rearrangement joins TRBV5-4 to TRBJ2-7; perhaps TRBD1 as D (6 bases). This CDR3 is 15 amino acids long. The ends were cut back, 1 base at V and 1 base at J, with 12 bases in the middle. Germline assignment: CDR1 SGHNT and CDR2 YYREEE (reference sequence). The CDR3 sequence is CASSLMGQGSYEQYF. The CDR3 DNA reads TGTGCCAGCAGCTTGATGGGACAAGGATCCTACGAGCAGTACTTC.

V and J are TRBV27 and TRBJ2-3; D is tentatively TRBD1 or TRBD2 (6 bases each). V was pared by 6 bases and J by 1 base, with 14 bases between. Germline values: CDR1 MNHEY, CDR2 SMNVEV (reference sequence). The CDR3 is made up of 15 amino acids. The CDR3 DNA follows: TGTGCCAGCAGCGAACCCGGGGGCGGCACAGATACGCAGTATTTT. Amino acid sequence: CASSEPGGGTDTQYF.

This clonotype was seen only a few times. This chain joins TRBV29-1 and TRBJ2-2, with D uncertain. The germline V gene has CDR1 SQVTM and CDR2 ANQGSEA. Deletions cut 4 bases from V and 4 bases from J, with 13 bases between. The CDR3 length is 14 residues. CDR3 sequence (DNA): TGCAGCGTTGCGGGCCAAACCGGCACCGGGGAGCTGTTTTTT. It encodes CSVAGQTGTGELFF.

This clonotype was detected a few times. The chain uses TRBV9 and TRBJ2-5, with 10 bases fitting TRBD1. In germline, CDR1 is SGDLS, CDR2 YYNGEE. This CDR3 contains 15 residues. J gave up 6 bases and V 2 bases, and 7 bases lay outside the gene matches. In nucleotides, the CDR3 is TGTGCCAGCAGCGTTGATCCGGGACAGGGGAAGACCCAGTACTTC. This encodes CASSVDPGQGKTQYF.

V is TRBV28 and J is TRBJ1-2, with D unresolved. From germline, CDR1 is MDHEN and CDR2 SYDVKM. The CDR3 spans 12 residues. The V end was cut by 4 bases, the J end by 6 bases, with 9 bases between. The CDR3: CASSYFPDGYTF. In nucleotides, the CDR3 is TGTGCCAGCAGTTATTTCCCCGATGGCTACACCTTC.

V and J are TRBV7-2 and TRBJ2-6; D remains unclear. Trimming removed 7 bases at V and 0 bases at J, with 10 bases between. CDR3 length equals 15 residues. Germline V gene data show CDR1 as SGHTA and CDR2 as FQGNSA. The CDR3 spells CASTRPLSGANVLTF. The DNA of the CDR3 is TGTGCCAGCACCCGTCCTCTCTCTGGGGCCAACGTCCTGACTTTC.

The J gene is TRBJ2-3, the V gene TRBV20-1, with TRBD2 matching over 7 bases. Per the germline V gene, CDR1 is DFQATT and CDR2 is SNEGSKA (reference sequence). V was pared by 0 bases and J by 5 bases, with 8 bases of the junction left unmatched. The CDR3 is 15 residues long. The CDR3 here is CSARDGASGEDTQYF. The CDR3 DNA reads as TGCAGTGCTAGAGATGGGGCTAGCGGTGAAGATACGCAGTATTTT.

The rearrangement uses TRBV18 and TRBJ2-1, with D uncertain. This CDR3 is 15 amino acids long. V shed 2 bases and J shed 8 bases, with 16 bases lying between them. Germline V CDR1 and CDR2: KGHSH, LQKENI. The CDR3 protein is CASSPAKGISDEQFF. The CDR3 DNA sequence: TGTGCCAGCTCACCAGCCAAGGGTATCAGCGATGAGCAGTTCTTC.

This clonotype was seen a handful of times. V gene TRBV18 combines with J gene TRBJ2-1, with D possibly TRBD2 on 6 matching bases. V was shortened by 3 bases and J by 2 bases, with 20 bases between the two germline ends. This CDR3 has 18 residues. Germline CDR1 is KGHSH and CDR2 is LQKENI. The CDR3 sequence: CASSPIADPIGPYNEQFF. The CDR3 DNA reads as TGTGCCAGCTCACCTATAGCGGACCCCATAGGGCCCTACAATGAGCAGTTCTTC. Full variable domain (remainder filled in from reference TRBV18 and TRBJ2-1): NAGVMQNPRHLVRRRGQEARLRCSPMKGHSHVYWYRQLPEEGLKFMVYLQKENIIDESGMPKERFSAEFPKEGPSILRIQQVVRGDSAAYFCASSPIADPIGPYNEQFFGPGTRLTVL.

This clonotype was recorded a few times. This sequence joins TRBV10-3 and TRBJ2-3, with 11 bases identical to TRBD2. Germline V gene data show CDR1 as ENHRY and CDR2 as SYGVKD. This CDR3 contains 19 residues. With V trimmed by 4 bases and J by 3 bases, 15 bases remained unmatched. The CDR3 DNA follows: TGTGCCATCAGTGGGGACAGACCGGGACTAGCGGAGTGGACAGATACGCAGTATTTT. Protein product: CAISGDRPGLAEWTDTQYF.

This clonotype appeared a few times. The chain has TRBV5-1 and TRBJ2-7; TRBD1 matches 9 bases. CDR1 and CDR2 (germline): SGHRS, YFSETQ. CDR3 length equals 16 residues. Trimming took 0 bases from V and 4 from J; bases not matched to a gene: 8. The CDR3 loop is CASSLGDRAGLYEQYF. For the CDR3, the DNA is TGCGCCAGCAGCTTGGGGGACAGGGCCGGCCTTTACGAGCAGTACTTC.

The CDR3 reads CSARAPGLAGAHTQYF. Written as DNA, the CDR3 is TGCAGTGCTAGAGCACCGGGACTAGCGGGAGCACATACGCAGTATTTT. V gene TRBV20-1 combines with J gene TRBJ2-3; 14 nucleotides line up with TRBD2. Germline CDR1 and CDR2: DFQATT and SNEGSKA (reference sequence). This CDR3 is built from 16 residues. After removal of 1 base from V and 7 bases from J, the junction contained 7 bases not matched to a gene.

In its sample, this clonotype was seen a few times. The V and J genes are TRBV29-1 and TRBJ2-5, with D possibly matching TRBD1 (5 bases). Per the germline V gene, CDR1 is SQVTM and CDR2 is ANQGSEA. CDR3 size: 12 residues. The V end lost 5 bases, the J end lost 2 bases, and 9 bases lay between the germline ends. CDR3 nucleotide sequence: TGCAGCGTTATTCAGGGACAAGAGACCCAGTACTTC. Translating it yields CSVIQGQETQYF.

In this sample, this clonotype turned up a few times. The chain has TRBV20-1 and TRBJ2-7, with D maybe TRBD2 (6 bases). Germline values: CDR1 DFQATT, CDR2 SNEGSKA (reference sequence). The V gene lost 4 bases and the J gene lost 2 bases, with 12 bases spanning the gap. This CDR3 comprises 13 residues. The CDR3 loop reads CSATIGGAYEQYF. The DNA for the CDR3 is TGCAGTGCTACGATAGGCGGGGCCTACGAGCAGTACTTC.

The V and J genes are TRBV20-1 and TRBJ2-3; TRBD1 matches at 7 bases. Trimming removed 6 bases from V and 5 bases from J; junction bases left unmatched: 5. Germline lookup yields CDR1 DFQATT and CDR2 SNEGSKA (reference sequence). The CDR3 is made up of 12 amino acids. CDR3: CSADRAGDTQYF. DNA for the CDR3: TGCAGTGCCGACAGGGCTGGAGATACGCAGTATTTT.

This clonotype was found many times. J is TRBJ2-3 and V is TRBV15; D gene unclear. This CDR3 contains 14 residues. The ends were cut back, 4 bases at V and 2 bases at J, with 10 bases in the middle. Germline V gene lookup returns CDR1 LNHNV and CDR2 YYDKDF (reference sequence). CDR3 sequence reads: CATSNSGPTDTQYF. Here the CDR3 DNA reads TGTGCCACCAGCAATTCAGGCCCCACAGATACGCAGTATTTT.

This clonotype was counted a few times. As DNA, the CDR3 is TGTGCCAGCAGTTCCAGCGGGCGATGGTCCTACGAGCAGTACTTC. This translates into CASSSSGRWSYEQYF. The rearrangement links TRBV28 to TRBJ2-7; TRBD2 is a possible D gene (6 bases). The CDR3 spans 15 residues. Germline loops: CDR1 MDHEN, CDR2 SYDVKM. Trimming cost V 4 bases and J 1 base, with 14 bases left between them.

The chain carries TRBV19 and TRBJ2-1; D is possibly TRBD2 (6 bases). The V gene lost 10 bases and the J gene lost 5 bases, with 15 bases spanning the gap. Germline loops: CDR1 LNHDA, CDR2 SQIVND (reference sequence). This CDR3 has 13 amino acids. CDR3 nucleotide sequence: TGTGCCACCCGCAGCGGAGGGAACAATGAGCAGTTCTTC. Translated: CATRSGGNNEQFF.

The chain combines TRBV6-5 with TRBJ1-1, with TRBD1 as a possible D gene (6 bases). This CDR3 has 15 amino acids. Trimming left V 0 bases short and J 2 bases short, with 10 bases between. CDR1 MNHEY and CDR2 SVGAGI come from the germline V gene. Here the CDR3 reads CASSYSRTANTEAFF. CDR3 DNA: TGTGCCAGCAGTTACTCGAGGACAGCTAACACTGAAGCTTTCTTT.

The chain links TRBV24-1 to TRBJ2-1, with TRBD1 matching over 7 bases. This CDR3 is built from 13 residues. Germline CDR1 is KGHDR and CDR2 is SFDVKD. The J segment lost 5 bases and the V segment lost 7 bases, leaving 4 bases of the junction unmatched. Here the CDR3 DNA reads TGTGCCACCAGGCGCACAGGGGACAATGAGCAGTTCTTC. It yields the protein CATRRTGDNEQFF.

The gene calls are TRBV4-3 and TRBJ2-1, with 7 bases identical to TRBD2. The V segment lost 0 bases and the J segment 7 bases; nucleotides outside the gene matches: 3. Germline V lookup: CDR1 LGHNA, CDR2 YSLEER. CDR3 length equals 14 residues. CDR3 bases: TGCGCCAGCAGCCAAGATCGGGAGGAGAATGAGCAGTTCTTC. Translation: CASSQDREENEQFF.

The rearrangement links TRBV29-1 to TRBJ2-3; possible D gene TRBD1, 5 bases. The germline CDR1 and CDR2 sequences are SQVTM and ANQGSEA. V was pared by 4 bases and J by 4 bases, with 9 bases between. This CDR3 comprises 12 residues. CDR3: CSVASGSDTQYF. In DNA, the CDR3 is TGCAGCGTTGCATCAGGGTCAGATACGCAGTATTTT.

This clonotype occurred a few times. The chain combines TRBV5-1 with TRBJ2-7; 11 positions match TRBD2. Unmatched junction bases numbered 6, after V lost 4 bases and J lost 3 bases. The CDR3 loop spans 15 amino acids. The germline gives CDR1 SGHRS, CDR2 YFSETQ. CDR3: CASSRILAGDYEQYF. In DNA, the CDR3 is TGCGCCAGCAGCCGGATACTAGCGGGAGACTACGAGCAGTACTTC.

Worth noting for this clonotype: Because it lacks the conserved phenylalanine or tryptophan at the end, this CDR3 is likely a read error. The genes are TRBV6-4 and TRBJ2-2, with D hard to call. CDR1 MRHNA and CDR2 SNTAGT come from the germline V gene. V dropped 6 bases and J dropped 2 bases, with 7 bases sitting between them. CDR3 size: 13 residues. DNA for the CDR3: TGTGCCAGCAGCGCAGAAAACACCGGGGAGCTGTTTTAT. Translating it yields CASSAENTGELFY.

A word on this clonotype: The junction does not match germline at one end; this may be a read error. The CDR3 DNA sequence: TGTGCCATCAATGAGGGACAGGGAGGGTATGAGCAGTTCTTC. Its protein is CAINEGQGGYEQFF. The rearrangement links TRBV10-3 to TRBJ2-1; 9 positions match TRBD1. From germline, CDR1 is ENHRY and CDR2 SYGVKD. There are 14 residues in the CDR3.

This clonotype was detected only a few times. V gene TRBV7-2 combines with J gene TRBJ2-2, with 9 bases matching TRBD1. Germline-derived CDR1 and CDR2 are SGHTA and FQGNSA. The CDR3 contains 16 residues. Germline trimming cut 5 bases from V and 6 bases from J; bases unmatched to any gene: 10. CDR3 amino acids: CASSRRTGEWAGELFF. The CDR3 DNA sequence: TGTGCCAGCAGCCGAAGGACAGGGGAGTGGGCCGGGGAGCTGTTTTTT.

The rearrangement uses TRBV19 and TRBJ1-1; 7 nucleotides align to TRBD1. The CDR3 is made up of 16 amino acids. CDR1 is LNHDA and CDR2 is SQIVND in the germline V gene (reference sequence). Trimming removed 6 bases from V and 0 bases from J; junction bases left unmatched: 10. Here the CDR3 DNA reads TGTGCCAGTAGCCCACAGACAGGGCGCATGAACACTGAAGCTTTCTTT. It yields the protein CASSPQTGRMNTEAFF.

The rearrangement uses TRBV5-1 and TRBJ2-7; D unclear. V lost 7 bases and J 4 bases, leaving 12 bases between the germline ends. Germline V gives CDR1 SGHRS, CDR2 YFSETQ. The CDR3 runs 12 residues. The CDR3 protein is CASGFEGYEQYF. The CDR3 DNA reads TGCGCCAGCGGATTTGAAGGGTACGAGCAGTACTTC.